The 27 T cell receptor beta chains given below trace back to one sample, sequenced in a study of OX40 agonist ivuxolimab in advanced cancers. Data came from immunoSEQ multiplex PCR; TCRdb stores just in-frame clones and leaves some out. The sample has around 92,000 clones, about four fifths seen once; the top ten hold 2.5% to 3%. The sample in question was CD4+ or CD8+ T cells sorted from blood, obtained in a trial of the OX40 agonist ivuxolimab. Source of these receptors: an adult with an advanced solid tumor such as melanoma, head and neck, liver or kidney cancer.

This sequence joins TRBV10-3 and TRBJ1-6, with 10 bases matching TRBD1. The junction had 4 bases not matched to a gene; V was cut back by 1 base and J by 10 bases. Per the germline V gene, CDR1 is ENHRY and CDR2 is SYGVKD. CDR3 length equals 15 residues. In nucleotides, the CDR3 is TGTGCCATCAGTGAGTTCGGGACAGGGGAATCACCCCTCCACTTT. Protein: CAISEFGTGESPLHF.

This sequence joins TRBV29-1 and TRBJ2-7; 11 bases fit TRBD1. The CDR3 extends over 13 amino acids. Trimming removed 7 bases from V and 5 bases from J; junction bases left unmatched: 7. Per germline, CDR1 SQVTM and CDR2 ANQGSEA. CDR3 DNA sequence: TGCAGCGGGAACGGGACAGGGGGTCACGAGCAGTACTTC. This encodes CSGNGTGGHEQYF.

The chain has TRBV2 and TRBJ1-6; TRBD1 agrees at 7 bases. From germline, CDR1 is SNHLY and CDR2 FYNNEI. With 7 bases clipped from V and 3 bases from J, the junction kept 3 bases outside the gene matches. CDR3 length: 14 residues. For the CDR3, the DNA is TGTGCCAGCAAAGGGGGCCTCTATAATTCACCCCTCCACTTT. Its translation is CASKGGLYNSPLHF.

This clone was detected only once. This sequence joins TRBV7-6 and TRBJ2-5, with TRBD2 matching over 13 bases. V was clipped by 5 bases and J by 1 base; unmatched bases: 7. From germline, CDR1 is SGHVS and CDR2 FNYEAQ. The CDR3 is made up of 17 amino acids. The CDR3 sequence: CASSPTSGGLIQETQYF. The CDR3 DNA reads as TGTGCCAGCAGCCCGACTAGCGGGGGGCTAATCCAAGAGACCCAGTACTTC.

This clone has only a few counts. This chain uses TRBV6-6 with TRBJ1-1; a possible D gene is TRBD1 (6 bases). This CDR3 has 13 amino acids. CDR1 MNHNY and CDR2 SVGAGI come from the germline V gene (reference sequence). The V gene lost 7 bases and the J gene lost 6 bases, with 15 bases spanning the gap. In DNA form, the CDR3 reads TGTGCCAGCATCAGTGAGGGGGAGGCTGAAGCTTTCTTT. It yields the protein CASISEGEAEAFF.

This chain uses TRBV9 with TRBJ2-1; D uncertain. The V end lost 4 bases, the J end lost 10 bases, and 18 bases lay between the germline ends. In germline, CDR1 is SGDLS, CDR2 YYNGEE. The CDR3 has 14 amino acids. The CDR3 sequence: CASSQISREGEQFF. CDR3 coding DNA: TGTGCCAGCAGCCAAATCTCTAGGGAAGGCGAGCAGTTCTTC.

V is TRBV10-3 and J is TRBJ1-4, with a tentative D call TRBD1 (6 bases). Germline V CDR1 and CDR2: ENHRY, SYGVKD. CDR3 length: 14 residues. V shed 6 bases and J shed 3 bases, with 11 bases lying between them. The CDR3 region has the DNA TGTGCCATCAGCCCGGGGGCTGCTAATGAAAAACTGTTTTTT. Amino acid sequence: CAISPGAANEKLFF.

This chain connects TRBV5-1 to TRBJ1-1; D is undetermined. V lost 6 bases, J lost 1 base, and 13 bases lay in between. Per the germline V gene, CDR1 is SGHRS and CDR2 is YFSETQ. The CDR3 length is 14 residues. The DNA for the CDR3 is TGCGCCAGCACCGGGGAAGTTTCGAACACTGAAGCTTTCTTT. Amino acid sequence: CASTGEVSNTEAFF.

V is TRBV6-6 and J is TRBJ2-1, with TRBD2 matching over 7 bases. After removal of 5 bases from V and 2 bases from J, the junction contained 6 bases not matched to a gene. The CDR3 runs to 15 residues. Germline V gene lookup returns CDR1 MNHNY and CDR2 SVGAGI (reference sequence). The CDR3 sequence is CASSKTGLTYNEQFF. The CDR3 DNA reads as TGTGCCAGCAGTAAGACGGGACTAACCTACAATGAGCAGTTCTTC.

DNA of the CDR3: TGCGCCAGCAGCTTGGTCCCAGGGGGTATAAATGAAAAACTGTTTTTT. Its protein is CASSLVPGGINEKLFF. This chain uses TRBV5-1 with TRBJ1-4; 7 nucleotides agree with TRBD1. The length of the CDR3 is 16 residues. V lost 0 bases and J lost 5; bases outside the gene matches: 7. Germline assignment: CDR1 SGHRS and CDR2 YFSETQ.

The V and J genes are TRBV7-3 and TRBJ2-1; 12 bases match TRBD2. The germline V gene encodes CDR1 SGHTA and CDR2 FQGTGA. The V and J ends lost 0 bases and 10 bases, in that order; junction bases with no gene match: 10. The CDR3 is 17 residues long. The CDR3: CASSLTWTSGAIAEQFF. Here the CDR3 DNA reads TGTGCCAGCAGCTTAACGTGGACTAGCGGGGCGATCGCCGAGCAGTTCTTC.

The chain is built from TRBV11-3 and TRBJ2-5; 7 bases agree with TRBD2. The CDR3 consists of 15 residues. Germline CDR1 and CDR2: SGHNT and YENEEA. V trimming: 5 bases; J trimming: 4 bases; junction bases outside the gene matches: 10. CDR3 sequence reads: CASSIAGDPVETQYF. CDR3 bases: TGTGCCAGCAGCATCGCGGGGGATCCGGTAGAGACCCAGTACTTC.

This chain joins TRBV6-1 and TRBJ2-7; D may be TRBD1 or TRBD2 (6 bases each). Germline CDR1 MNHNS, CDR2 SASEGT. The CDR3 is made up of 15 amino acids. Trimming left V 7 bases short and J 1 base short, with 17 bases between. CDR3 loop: CASTRGDLTSYEQYV. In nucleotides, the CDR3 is TGTGCCAGCACTAGGGGGGACCTTACTTCCTACGAGCAGTACGTC.

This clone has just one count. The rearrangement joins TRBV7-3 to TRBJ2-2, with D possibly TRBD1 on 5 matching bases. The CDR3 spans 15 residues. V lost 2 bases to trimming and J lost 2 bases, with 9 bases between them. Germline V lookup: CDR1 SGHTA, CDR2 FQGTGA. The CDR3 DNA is TGTGCCAGCAGCTTATCAGGGCCTAACACCGGGGAGCTGTTTTTT. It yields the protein CASSLSGPNTGELFF.

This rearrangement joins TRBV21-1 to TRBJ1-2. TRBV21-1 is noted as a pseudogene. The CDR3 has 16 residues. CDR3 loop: CASSKVCGHRRGGYTF. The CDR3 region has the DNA TGTGCCAGCAGCAAAGTCTGTGGGCACCGTCGGGGTGGCTACACCTTC.

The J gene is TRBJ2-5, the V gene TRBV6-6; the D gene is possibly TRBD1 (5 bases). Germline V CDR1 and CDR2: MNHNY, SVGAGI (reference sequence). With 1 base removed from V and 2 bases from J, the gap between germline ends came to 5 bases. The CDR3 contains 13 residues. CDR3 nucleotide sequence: TGTGCCAGCAGTTACTACAGGCAAGAGACCCAGTACTTC. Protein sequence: CASSYYRQETQYF.

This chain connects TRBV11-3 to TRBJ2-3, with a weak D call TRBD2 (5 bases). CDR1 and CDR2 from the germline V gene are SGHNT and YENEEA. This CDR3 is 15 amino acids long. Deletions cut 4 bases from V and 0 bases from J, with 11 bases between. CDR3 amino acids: CASSSGLDSTDTQYF. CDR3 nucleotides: TGTGCCAGCAGCTCCGGACTCGACAGCACAGATACGCAGTATTTT.

CDR3 protein: CASRRLQGNYGYTF. The CDR3 nucleotides are TGTGCCAGCAGGAGGCTGCAGGGGAACTATGGCTACACCTTC. The V and J genes are TRBV6-1 and TRBJ1-2; D perhaps matches TRBD1 (6 bases). Germline CDR1 and CDR2: MNHNS and SASEGT. This CDR3 contains 14 residues. Trimming took 6 bases from V and 2 from J, leaving 13 bases between them.

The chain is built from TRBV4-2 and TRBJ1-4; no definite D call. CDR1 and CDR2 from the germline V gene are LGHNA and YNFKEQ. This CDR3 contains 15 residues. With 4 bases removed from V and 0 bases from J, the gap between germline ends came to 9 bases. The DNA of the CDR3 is TGTGCCAGCAGCCGGCCGGTCCCAACTAATGAAAAACTGTTTTTT. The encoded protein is CASSRPVPTNEKLFF.

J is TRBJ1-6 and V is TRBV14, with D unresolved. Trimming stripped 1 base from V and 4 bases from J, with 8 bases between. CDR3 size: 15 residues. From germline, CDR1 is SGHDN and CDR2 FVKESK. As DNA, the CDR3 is TGTGCCAGCAGCCAAGTCGCAGGTTATAATTCACCCCTCCACTTT. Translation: CASSQVAGYNSPLHF.

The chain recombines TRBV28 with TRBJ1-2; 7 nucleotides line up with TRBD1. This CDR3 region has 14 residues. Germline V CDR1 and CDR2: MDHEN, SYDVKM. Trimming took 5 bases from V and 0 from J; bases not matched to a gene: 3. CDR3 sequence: CASSGTVANYGYTF. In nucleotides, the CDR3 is TGTGCCAGCAGTGGGACAGTAGCTAACTATGGCTACACCTTC.

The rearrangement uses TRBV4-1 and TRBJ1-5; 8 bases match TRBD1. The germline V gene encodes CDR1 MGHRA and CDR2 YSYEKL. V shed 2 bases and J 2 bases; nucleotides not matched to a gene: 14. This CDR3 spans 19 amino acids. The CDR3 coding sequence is TGCGCCAGCAGCCAATCCGCGACAGGGGCCAGGGGTGGCAATCAGCCCCAGCATTTT. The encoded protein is CASSQSATGARGGNQPQHF.

In DNA form, the CDR3 reads TGTGCCAGCAGTTACTGGGGGTCAGATACGCAGTATTTT. It specifies CASSYWGSDTQYF. V usage is TRBV6-5 and J usage is TRBJ2-3; D could derive from TRBD1 or TRBD2 (5 bases each). The ends were cut back, 1 base at V and 4 bases at J, with 6 bases in the middle. The CDR3 sequence is 13 residues long. The germline CDR1 and CDR2 sequences are MNHEY and SVGAGI.

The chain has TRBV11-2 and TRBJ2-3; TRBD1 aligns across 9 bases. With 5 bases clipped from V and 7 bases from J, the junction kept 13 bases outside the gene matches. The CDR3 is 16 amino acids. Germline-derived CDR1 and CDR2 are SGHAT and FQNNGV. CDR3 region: CASSQGDRAGRNTQYF. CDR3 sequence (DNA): TGTGCCAGCAGCCAAGGGGACAGGGCAGGTCGAAATACGCAGTATTTT.

The CDR3 region has the DNA TGTGCCAGCACCCCGGGACTAGCGGGGCAAGAGACCCAGTACTTC. The encoded protein is CASTPGLAGQETQYF. The chain links TRBV9 to TRBJ2-5, with 13 bases identical to TRBD2. Trimming at V came to 6 bases and at J to 2 bases, leaving 4 bases not matched to a gene. CDR3 length equals 15 residues. Germline V gene data show CDR1 as SGDLS and CDR2 as YYNGEE. The variable domain in full, completed from reference TRBV9 and TRBJ2-5, reads DSGVTQTPKHLITATGQRVTLRCSPRSGDLSVYWYQQSLDQGLQFLIQYYNGEERAKGNILERFSAQQFPDLHSELNLSSLELGDSALYFCASTPGLAGQETQYFGPGTRLLVL.

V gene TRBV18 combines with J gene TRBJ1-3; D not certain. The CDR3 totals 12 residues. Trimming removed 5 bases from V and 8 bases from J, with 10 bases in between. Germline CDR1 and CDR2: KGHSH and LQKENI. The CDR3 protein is CASSFERDTIYF. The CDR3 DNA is TGTGCCAGCTCATTTGAGCGGGACACCATATATTTT.

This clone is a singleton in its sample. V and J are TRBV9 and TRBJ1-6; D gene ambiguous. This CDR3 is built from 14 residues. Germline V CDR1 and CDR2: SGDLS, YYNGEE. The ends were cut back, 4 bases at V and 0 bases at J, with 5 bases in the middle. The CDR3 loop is CASSSSSYNSPLHF. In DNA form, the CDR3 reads TGTGCCAGCAGCTCGAGCTCCTATAATTCACCCCTCCACTTT.